Listed below are T cell receptor beta chains from one sample, sequenced in a study of OX40 agonist ivuxolimab in advanced cancers. Produced via immunoSEQ multiplex PCR; TCRdb's table is partial and in-frame only. The data contain around 60,000 clones, around 82% of them singletons. The sequenced sample was CD4+ or CD8+ T cells sorted from blood, obtained in a trial of the OX40 agonist ivuxolimab. The receptor set was obtained from an adult with an advanced solid tumor such as melanoma, head and neck, liver or kidney cancer. Each CDR3 is given with its conserved first and last residue. D genes are given only for firm matches. Where a row states a size, it is once, few, many or the class of an expanded clone; other rows omit it.

cdr3_aa: CAWSTVTPKSPLHF
cdr3_nt: TGTGCCTGGAGTACTGTGACGCCTAAATCACCCCTCCACTTT
clone_size: -
v_call: TRBV30
j_call: TRBJ1-6
d_call: -

cdr3_aa: CASSAGWGLAGEVTYNEQFF
cdr3_nt: TGTGCCAGCAGCGCCGGTTGGGGACTAGCGGGGGAGGTGACCTACAATGAGCAGTTCTTC
clone_size: -
v_call: TRBV9
j_call: TRBJ2-1
d_call: TRBD2

cdr3_aa: CASGGRDPGALEQYF
cdr3_nt: TGTGCCAGCGGCGGCAGGGACCCGGGGGCCCTCGAGCAGTACTTC
clone_size: -
v_call: TRBV7-9
j_call: TRBJ2-7
d_call: -

cdr3_aa: CASSLDVAYEQYF
cdr3_nt: TGTGCCAGCAGCTTAGACGTGGCCTACGAGCAGTACTTC
clone_size: -
v_call: TRBV7-2
j_call: TRBJ2-7
d_call: -

cdr3_aa: CASSPSWQYYGYTF
cdr3_nt: TGTGCCAGCAGCCCGAGTTGGCAGTACTATGGCTACACCTTC
clone_size: -
v_call: TRBV7-2
j_call: TRBJ1-2
d_call: -

cdr3_aa: CAISDRAGRPYEQYF
cdr3_nt: TGTGCCATCAGTGATAGGGCAGGCCGACCCTACGAGCAGTACTTC
clone_size: once
v_call: TRBV10-3
j_call: TRBJ2-7
d_call: -

cdr3_aa: CASSKGSTNEKLFF
cdr3_nt: TGTGCCAGCAGCAAGGGATCAACTAATGAAAAACTGTTTTTT
clone_size: -
v_call: TRBV5-4
j_call: TRBJ1-4
d_call: -

cdr3_aa: CASSSDPTGWRGYTF
cdr3_nt: TGTGCCAGCAGTTCCGACCCGACAGGGTGGCGAGGCTACACCTTC
clone_size: -
v_call: TRBV28
j_call: TRBJ1-2
d_call: TRBD1

cdr3_aa: CSVGGWGETQYF
cdr3_nt: TGCAGCGTTGGGGGCTGGGGAGAGACCCAGTACTTC
clone_size: -
v_call: TRBV29-1
j_call: TRBJ2-5
d_call: -

cdr3_aa: CASSVEIYWNEQFF
cdr3_nt: TGTGCCAGCAGCGTAGAAATCTATTGGAATGAGCAGTTCTTC
clone_size: -
v_call: TRBV9
j_call: TRBJ2-1
d_call: -